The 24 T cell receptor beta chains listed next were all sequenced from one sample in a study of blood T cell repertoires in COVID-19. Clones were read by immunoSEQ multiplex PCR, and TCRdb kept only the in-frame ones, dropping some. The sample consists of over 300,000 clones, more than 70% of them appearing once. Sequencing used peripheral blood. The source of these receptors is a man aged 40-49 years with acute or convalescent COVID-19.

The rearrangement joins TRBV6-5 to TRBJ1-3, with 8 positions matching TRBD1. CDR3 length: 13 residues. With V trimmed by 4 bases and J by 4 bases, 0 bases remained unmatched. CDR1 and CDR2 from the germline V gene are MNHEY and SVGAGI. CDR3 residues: CASSWTGGNTIYF. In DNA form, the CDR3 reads TGTGCCAGCAGTTGGACAGGGGGAAACACCATATATTTT.

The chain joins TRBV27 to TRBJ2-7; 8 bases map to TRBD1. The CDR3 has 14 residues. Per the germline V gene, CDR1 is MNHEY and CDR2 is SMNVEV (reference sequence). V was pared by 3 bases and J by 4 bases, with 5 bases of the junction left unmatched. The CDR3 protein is CASSLGQAAYEQYF. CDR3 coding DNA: TGTGCCAGCAGTTTGGGACAGGCGGCTTACGAGCAGTACTTC.

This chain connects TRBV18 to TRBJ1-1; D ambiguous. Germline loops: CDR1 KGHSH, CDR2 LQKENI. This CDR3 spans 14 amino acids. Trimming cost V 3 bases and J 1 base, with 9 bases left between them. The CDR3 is CASSPVRGNTEAFF. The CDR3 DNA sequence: TGTGCCAGCTCACCCGTTCGGGGGAACACTGAAGCTTTCTTT.

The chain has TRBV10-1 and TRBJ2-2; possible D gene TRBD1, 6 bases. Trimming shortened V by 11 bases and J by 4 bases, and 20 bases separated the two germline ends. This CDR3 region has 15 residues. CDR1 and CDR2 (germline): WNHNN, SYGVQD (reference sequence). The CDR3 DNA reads TGCGCCTGCAACTCAGGGGCATGGTGCACCGGGGAGCTGTTTTTT. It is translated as CACNSGAWCTGELFF.

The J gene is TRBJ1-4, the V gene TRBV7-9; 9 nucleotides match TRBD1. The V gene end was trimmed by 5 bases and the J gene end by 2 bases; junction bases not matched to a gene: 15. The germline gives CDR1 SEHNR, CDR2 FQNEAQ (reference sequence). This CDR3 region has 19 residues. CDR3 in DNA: TGTGCCAGCAGCCCCCGATTCGTGGGACAGGGTTCCACTAATGAAAAACTGTTTTTT. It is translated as CASSPRFVGQGSTNEKLFF.

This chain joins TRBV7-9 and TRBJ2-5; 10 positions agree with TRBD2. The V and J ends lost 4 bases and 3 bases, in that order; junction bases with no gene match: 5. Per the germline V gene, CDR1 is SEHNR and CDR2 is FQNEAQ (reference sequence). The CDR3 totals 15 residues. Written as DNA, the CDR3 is TGTGCCAGCAGCTACCTAGCGGGGGTTAAAGAGACCCAGTACTTC. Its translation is CASSYLAGVKETQYF.

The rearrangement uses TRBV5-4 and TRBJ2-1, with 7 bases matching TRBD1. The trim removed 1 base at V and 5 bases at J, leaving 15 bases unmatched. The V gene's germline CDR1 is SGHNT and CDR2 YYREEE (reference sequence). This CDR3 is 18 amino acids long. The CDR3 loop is CASSLFTFLGTANNEQFF. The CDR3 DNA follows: TGTGCCAGCAGCTTGTTTACTTTTTTGGGGACAGCGAACAATGAGCAGTTCTTC. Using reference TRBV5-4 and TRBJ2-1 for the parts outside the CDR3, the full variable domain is ETGVTQSPTHLIKTRGQQVTLRCSSQSGHNTVSWYQQALGQGPQFIFQYYREEENGRGNFPPRFSGLQFPNYSSELNVNALELDDSALYLCASSLFTFLGTANNEQFFGPGTRLTVL.

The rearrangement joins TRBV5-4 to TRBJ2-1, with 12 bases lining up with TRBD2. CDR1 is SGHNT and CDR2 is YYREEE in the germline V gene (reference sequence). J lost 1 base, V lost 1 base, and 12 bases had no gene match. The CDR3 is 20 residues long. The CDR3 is CASSLPRLAGARSSYNEQFF. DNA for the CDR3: TGTGCCAGCAGCTTGCCGCGACTAGCGGGGGCTCGGTCGTCCTACAATGAGCAGTTCTTC. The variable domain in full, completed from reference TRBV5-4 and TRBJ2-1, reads ETGVTQSPTHLIKTRGQQVTLRCSSQSGHNTVSWYQQALGQGPQFIFQYYREEENGRGNFPPRFSGLQFPNYSSELNVNALELDDSALYLCASSLPRLAGARSSYNEQFFGPGTRLTVL.

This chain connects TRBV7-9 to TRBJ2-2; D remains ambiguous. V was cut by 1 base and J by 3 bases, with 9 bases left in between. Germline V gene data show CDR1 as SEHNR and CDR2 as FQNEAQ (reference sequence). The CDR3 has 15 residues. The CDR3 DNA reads TGTGCCAGCAGCTTAGTTGGCCAGTACACCGGGGAGCTGTTTTTT. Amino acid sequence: CASSLVGQYTGELFF.

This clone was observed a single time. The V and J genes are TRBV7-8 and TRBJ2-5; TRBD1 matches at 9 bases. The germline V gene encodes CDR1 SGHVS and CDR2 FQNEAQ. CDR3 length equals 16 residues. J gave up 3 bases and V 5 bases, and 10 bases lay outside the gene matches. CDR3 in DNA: TGTGCCAGCAGCATGGCCGGGACAGGGATGGAAGAGACCCAGTACTTC. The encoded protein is CASSMAGTGMEETQYF.

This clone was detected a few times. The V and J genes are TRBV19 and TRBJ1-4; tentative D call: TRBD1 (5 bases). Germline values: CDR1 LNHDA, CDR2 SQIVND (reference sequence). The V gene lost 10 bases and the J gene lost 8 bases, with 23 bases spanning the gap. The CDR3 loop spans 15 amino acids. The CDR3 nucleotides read TGTGCCACCCTTAGGGGAGGGACCGGGGACGAAAAACTGTTTTTT. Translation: CATLRGGTGDEKLFF.

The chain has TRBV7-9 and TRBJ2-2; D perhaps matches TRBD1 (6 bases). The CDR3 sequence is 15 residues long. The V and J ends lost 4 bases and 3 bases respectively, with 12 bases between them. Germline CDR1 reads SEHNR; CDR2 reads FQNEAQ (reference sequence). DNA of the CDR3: TGTGCCAGCAGCTCGGTTAACAGGGACACCGGGGAGCTGTTTTTT. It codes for CASSSVNRDTGELFF.

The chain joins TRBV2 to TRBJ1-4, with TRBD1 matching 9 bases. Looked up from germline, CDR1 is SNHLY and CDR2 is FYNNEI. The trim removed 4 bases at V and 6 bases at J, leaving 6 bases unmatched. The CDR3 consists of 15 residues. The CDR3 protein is CASSATGQGDEKLFF. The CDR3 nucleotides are TGTGCCAGCAGTGCCACGGGACAGGGTGATGAAAAACTGTTTTTT.

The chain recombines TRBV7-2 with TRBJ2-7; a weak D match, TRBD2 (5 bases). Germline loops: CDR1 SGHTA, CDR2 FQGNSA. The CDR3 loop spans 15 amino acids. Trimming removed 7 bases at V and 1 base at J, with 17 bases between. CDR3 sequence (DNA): TGTGCCAGCATCCAGCGGAGTGCCCTATCCTACGAGCAGTACTTC. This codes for CASIQRSALSYEQYF.

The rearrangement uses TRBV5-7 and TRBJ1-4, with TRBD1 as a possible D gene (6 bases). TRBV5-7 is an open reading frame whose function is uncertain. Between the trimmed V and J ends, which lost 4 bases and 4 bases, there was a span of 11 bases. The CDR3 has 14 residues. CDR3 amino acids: CASSKDSSNEKLFF. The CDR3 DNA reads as TGTGCCAGCAGCAAGGACAGCAGTAATGAAAAACTGTTTTTT.

The CDR3 coding sequence is TGTGCCAGCAGCTTCGCCTTCGAGCTTGGGGCCAACGTCCTGACTTTC. It translates to CASSFAFELGANVLTF. The chain has TRBV7-9 and TRBJ2-6; D gene unclear. The CDR3 is 16 amino acids. Germline V gives CDR1 SEHNR, CDR2 FQNEAQ (reference sequence). V lost 3 bases and J 3 bases, leaving 12 bases between the germline ends.

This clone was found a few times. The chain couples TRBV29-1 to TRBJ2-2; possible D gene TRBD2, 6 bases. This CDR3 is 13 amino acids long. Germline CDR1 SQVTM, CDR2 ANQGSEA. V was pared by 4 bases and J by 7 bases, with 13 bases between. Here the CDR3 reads CSVGLAVNGELFF. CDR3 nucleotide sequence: TGCAGCGTTGGGTTAGCGGTCAACGGGGAGCTGTTTTTT.

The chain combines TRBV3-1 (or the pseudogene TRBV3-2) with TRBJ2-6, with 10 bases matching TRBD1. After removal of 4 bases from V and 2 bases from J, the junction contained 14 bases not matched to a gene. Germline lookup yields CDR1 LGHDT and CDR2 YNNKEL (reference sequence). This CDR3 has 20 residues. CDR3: CASSLNYGQGGITGANVLTF. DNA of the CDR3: TGTGCCAGCAGCCTCAACTACGGACAGGGGGGAATTACTGGGGCCAACGTCCTGACTTTC.

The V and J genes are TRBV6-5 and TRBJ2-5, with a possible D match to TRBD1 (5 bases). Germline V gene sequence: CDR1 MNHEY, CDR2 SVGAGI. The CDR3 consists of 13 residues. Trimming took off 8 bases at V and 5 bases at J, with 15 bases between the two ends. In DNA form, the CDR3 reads TGTGCCAGCGGCCGGTCAGGGATGGAGACCCAGTACTTC. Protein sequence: CASGRSGMETQYF.

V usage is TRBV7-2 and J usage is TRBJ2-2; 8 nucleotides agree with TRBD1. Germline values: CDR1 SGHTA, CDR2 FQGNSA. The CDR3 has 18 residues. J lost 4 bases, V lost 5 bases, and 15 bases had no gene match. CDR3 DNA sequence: TGTGCCAGCAGCCTTAGTATGTACGGACAGGGAGGCACCGGGGAGCTGTTTTTT. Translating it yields CASSLSMYGQGGTGELFF.

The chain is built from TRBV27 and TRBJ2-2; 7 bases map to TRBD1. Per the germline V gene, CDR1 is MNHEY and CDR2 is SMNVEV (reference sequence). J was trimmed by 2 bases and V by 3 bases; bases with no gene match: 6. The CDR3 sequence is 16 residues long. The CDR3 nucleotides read TGTGCCAGCAGTTTCCGGGACAGCGCTAACACCGGGGAGCTGTTTTTT. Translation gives CASSFRDSANTGELFF.

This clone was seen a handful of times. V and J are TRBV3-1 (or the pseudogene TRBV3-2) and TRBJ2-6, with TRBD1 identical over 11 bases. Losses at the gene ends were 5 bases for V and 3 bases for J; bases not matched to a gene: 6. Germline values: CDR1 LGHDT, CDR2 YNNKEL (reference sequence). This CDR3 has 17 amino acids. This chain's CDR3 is CASSKGQGALGANVLTF. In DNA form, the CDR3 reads TGTGCCAGCAGCAAAGGACAGGGGGCGCTTGGGGCCAACGTCCTGACTTTC.

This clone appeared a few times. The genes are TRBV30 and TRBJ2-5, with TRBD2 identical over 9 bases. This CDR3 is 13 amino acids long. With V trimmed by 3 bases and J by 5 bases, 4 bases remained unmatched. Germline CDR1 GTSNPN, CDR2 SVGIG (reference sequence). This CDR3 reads CAWRTSGTETQYF. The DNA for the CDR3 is TGTGCCTGGAGGACTAGCGGAACGGAGACCCAGTACTTC.

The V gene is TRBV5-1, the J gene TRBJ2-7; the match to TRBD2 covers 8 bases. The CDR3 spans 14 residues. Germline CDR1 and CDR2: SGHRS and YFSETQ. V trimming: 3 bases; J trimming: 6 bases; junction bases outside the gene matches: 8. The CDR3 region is CASSSGTSVSEQYF. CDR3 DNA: TGCGCCAGCAGCTCCGGGACTAGTGTTTCCGAGCAGTACTTC.